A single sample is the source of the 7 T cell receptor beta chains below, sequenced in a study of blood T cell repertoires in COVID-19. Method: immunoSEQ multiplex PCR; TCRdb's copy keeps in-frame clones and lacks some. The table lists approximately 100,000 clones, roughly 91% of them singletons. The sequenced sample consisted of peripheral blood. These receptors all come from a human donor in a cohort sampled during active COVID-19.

The CDR3 nucleotides read TGTGCCTGGAGTGATAGCAGCTCCTACAATGAGCAGTTCTTC. This codes for CAWSDSSSYNEQFF. J is TRBJ2-1 and V is TRBV30, with unresolved D. Trimming took 1 base from V and 0 from J, leaving 7 bases between them. The CDR3 runs 14 residues. CDR1 is GTSNPN, CDR2 SVGIG, per germline (reference sequence).

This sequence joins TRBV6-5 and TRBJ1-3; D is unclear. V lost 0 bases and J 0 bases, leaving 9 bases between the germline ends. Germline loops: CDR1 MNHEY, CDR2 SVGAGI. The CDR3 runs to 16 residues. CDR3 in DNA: TGTGCCAGCAGTTACTCGGGTCGGGGCTCTGGAAACACCATATATTTT. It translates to CASSYSGRGSGNTIYF.

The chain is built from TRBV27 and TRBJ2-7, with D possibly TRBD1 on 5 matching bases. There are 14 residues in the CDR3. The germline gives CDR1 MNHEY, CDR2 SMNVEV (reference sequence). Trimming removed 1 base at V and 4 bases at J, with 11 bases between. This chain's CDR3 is CASSLFRGSYEQYF. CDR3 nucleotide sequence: TGTGCCAGCAGTTTATTTAGGGGTTCGTACGAGCAGTACTTC.

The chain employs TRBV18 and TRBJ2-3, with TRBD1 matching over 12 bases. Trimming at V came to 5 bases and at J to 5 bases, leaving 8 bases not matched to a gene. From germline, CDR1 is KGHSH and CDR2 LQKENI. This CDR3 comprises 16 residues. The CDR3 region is CASSYGTGGSVDTQYF. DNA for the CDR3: TGTGCCAGCTCATACGGGACAGGGGGCTCGGTAGATACGCAGTATTTT.

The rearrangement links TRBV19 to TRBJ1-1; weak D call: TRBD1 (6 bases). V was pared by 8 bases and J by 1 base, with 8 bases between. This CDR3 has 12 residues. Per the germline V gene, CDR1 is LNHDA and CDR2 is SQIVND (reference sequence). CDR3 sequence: CASQQGNTEAFF. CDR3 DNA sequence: TGTGCCAGTCAACAGGGGAACACTGAAGCTTTCTTT.

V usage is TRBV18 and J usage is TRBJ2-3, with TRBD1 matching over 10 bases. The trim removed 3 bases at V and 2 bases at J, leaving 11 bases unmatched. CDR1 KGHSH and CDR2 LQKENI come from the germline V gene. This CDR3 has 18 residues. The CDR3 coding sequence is TGTGCCAGCTCACCGGACGTTCTAGGGACAGGGGTCACAGATACGCAGTATTTT. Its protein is CASSPDVLGTGVTDTQYF.

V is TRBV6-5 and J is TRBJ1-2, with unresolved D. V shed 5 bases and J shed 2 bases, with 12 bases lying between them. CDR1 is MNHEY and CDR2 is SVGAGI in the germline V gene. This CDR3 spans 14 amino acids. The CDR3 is CASSPGRTNYGYTF. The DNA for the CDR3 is TGTGCCAGCAGTCCCGGGAGAACAAACTATGGCTACACCTTC.